This T cell receptor beta chain was captured by sequencing in a study of cytomegalovirus exposure and HLA in healthy donors. Data came from immunoSEQ multiplex PCR; TCRdb stores just in-frame clones and leaves some out. Of tens of thousands of clones in the sample, approximately 93% are singletons; the top ten hold 4% to 5.5%. Germline assignment: CDR1 MNHNS and CDR2 SASEGT. The CDR3 contains 16 residues. The V and J ends lost 3 bases and 3 bases respectively, with 17 bases between them. This chain links TRBV6-1 with TRBJ1-1, with D uncertain. The source material was PBMCs. This clonotype originated in a man younger than 30 in good health and CMV-seropositive. The CDR3 loop reads CASSDLRGVGDTEAFF. The DNA of the CDR3 is TGTGCCAGCAGTGATCTAAGAGGTGTCGGGGACACTGAAGCTTTCTTT.